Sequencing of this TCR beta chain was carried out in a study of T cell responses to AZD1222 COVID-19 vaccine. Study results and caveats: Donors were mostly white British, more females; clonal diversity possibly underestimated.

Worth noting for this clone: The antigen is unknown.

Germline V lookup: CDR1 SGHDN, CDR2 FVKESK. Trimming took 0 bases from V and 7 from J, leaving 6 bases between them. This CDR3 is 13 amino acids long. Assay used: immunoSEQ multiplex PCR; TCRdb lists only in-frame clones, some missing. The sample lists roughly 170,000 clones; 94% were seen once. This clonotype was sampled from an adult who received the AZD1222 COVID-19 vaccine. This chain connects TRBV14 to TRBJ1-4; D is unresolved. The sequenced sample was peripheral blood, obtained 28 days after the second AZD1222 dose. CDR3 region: CASSQEVREKLFF. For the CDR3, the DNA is TGTGCCAGCAGCCAAGAGGTCCGTGAAAAACTGTTTTTT. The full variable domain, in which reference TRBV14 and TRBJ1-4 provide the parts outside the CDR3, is EAGVTQFPSHSVIEKGQTVTLRCDPISGHDNLYWYRRVMGKEIKFLLHFVKESKQDESGMPNNRFLAERTGGTYSTLKVQPAELEDSGVYFCASSQEVREKLFFGSGTQLSVL.